These T cell receptor beta chains were read from a single sample in a study of blood T cell repertoires in COVID-19. This table comes from immunoSEQ multiplex PCR, and its TCRdb copy is limited to in-frame clones, with some not included. The sample yields roughly 400,000 clones, roughly 89% seen once. The sample was PBMCs or T cells enriched from blood (not recorded which). The receptors were gathered from a woman between 45 and 65 years old who had recovered from COVID-19. The CDR3 runs from the conserved cysteine through the conserved F or W.

CASSYQGVSDTQYF,TRBV7-9,TRBJ2-3
CASSIRRGQPQHF,TRBV19,TRBJ1-5
CASSQEGDSGNTIYF,TRBV4-1,TRBJ1-3
CASSQVRDSYQPQHF,TRBV4-1,TRBJ1-5
CASSLRRDSLTTNEKLFF,TRBV27,TRBJ1-4
CASSFSSGTGANVLTF,TRBV7-9,TRBJ2-6
CASSLDGAYNSPLHF,TRBV5-1,TRBJ1-6
CASSLSKSGGKLFF,TRBV27,TRBJ1-4
CASSEAVGEGAYEQYF,TRBV6-1,TRBJ2-7
CASSIGLGANYGYTF,TRBV19,TRBJ1-2
CASSLLGEGEQFF,TRBV12-3/TRBV12-4,TRBJ2-1
CASSIDPGWQPQHF,TRBV19,TRBJ1-5
CASSVGSLYGYTF,TRBV19,TRBJ1-2
CATSDARGNMNRGRAGELFF,TRBV24-1,TRBJ2-2
CASSMTDLAKNIQYF,TRBV19,TRBJ2-4
CASSQGANQPQHF,TRBV18,TRBJ1-5
CASSPRNVAVAEAFF,TRBV3-1/TRBV3-2,TRBJ1-1
CASSLGQPLRNTEAFF,TRBV5-4,TRBJ1-1
CASSHLGQATVGYNSPLHF,TRBV3-1/TRBV3-2,TRBJ1-6
CASSSGTRYSPLHF,TRBV4-1,TRBJ1-6
CASSAAGGRKDTQYF,TRBV7-9,TRBJ2-3
CASSYGGTGGYEQYF,TRBV6-2/TRBV6-3,TRBJ2-7
CASSEGVRGETQYF,TRBV2,TRBJ2-5
CASSTGTDNSPLHF,TRBV7-2,TRBJ1-6
CASSDRAQETQYF,TRBV25-1,TRBJ2-5
CASSQGPGRQPQHF,TRBV3-1/TRBV3-2,TRBJ1-5
CASQAGSNTGELFF,TRBV7-9,TRBJ2-2
CATRGQLDTQYF,TRBV27,TRBJ2-3
CASSLVAPILHF,TRBV7-8,TRBJ1-6
CASSNGGGVPDTQYF,TRBV6-5,TRBJ2-3
CASSLTGANTGELFF,TRBV28,TRBJ2-2
CASTLDRVRGTEAFF,TRBV5-6,TRBJ1-1
CASALADSGNTIYF,TRBV19,TRBJ1-3
CASSSGGVVNEQFF,TRBV19,TRBJ2-1
CASSTVGGTRGTGELFF,TRBV19,TRBJ2-2
CASITGAKGATLHF,TRBV28,TRBJ1-6
CASSPGTGSVGYTF,TRBV3-1/TRBV3-2,TRBJ1-2
CASSQDLNQPQHF,TRBV3-1/TRBV3-2,TRBJ1-5
CASSQGEAGQGASKTQYF,TRBV4-3,TRBJ2-5
CASSTIAGASYEQYF,TRBV5-1,TRBJ2-7
CASRQLAGKGDTQYF,TRBV11-2,TRBJ2-3
CASSDFVRQVYPEQYF,TRBV6-1,TRBJ2-7
CASSSSPGGVTEAFF,TRBV5-1,TRBJ1-1
CASSDIYAGPAYEQYF,TRBV6-1,TRBJ2-7